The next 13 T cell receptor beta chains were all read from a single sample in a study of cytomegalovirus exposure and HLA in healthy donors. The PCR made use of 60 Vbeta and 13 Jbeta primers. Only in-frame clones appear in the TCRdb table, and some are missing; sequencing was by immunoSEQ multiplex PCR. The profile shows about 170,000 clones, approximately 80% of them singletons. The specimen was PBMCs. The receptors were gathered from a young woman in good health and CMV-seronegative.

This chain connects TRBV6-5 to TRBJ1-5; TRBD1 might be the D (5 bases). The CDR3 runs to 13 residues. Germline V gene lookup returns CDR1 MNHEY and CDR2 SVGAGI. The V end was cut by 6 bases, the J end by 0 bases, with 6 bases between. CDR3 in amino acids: CASSDSSNQPQHF. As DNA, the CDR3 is TGTGCCAGCAGCGACAGTAGCAATCAGCCCCAGCATTTT.

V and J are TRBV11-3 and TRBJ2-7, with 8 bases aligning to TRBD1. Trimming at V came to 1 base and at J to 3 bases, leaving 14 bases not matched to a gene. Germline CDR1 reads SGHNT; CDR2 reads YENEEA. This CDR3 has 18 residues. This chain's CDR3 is CASSLGGTGYGSVYEQYF. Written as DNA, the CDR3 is TGTGCCAGCAGCTTAGGCGGGACAGGTTATGGGTCGGTCTACGAGCAGTACTTC.

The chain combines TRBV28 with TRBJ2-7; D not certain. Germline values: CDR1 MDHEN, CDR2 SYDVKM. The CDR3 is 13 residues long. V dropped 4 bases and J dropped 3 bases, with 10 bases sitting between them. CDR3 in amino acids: CASSYGPGYEQYF. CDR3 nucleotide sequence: TGTGCCAGCAGTTACGGTCCCGGCTACGAGCAGTACTTC.

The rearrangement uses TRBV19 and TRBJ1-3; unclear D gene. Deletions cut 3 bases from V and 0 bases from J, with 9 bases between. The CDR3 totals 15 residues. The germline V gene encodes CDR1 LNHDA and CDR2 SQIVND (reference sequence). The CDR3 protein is CASSIPGSSGNTIYF. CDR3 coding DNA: TGTGCCAGTAGTATTCCGGGGTCCTCTGGAAACACCATATATTTT.

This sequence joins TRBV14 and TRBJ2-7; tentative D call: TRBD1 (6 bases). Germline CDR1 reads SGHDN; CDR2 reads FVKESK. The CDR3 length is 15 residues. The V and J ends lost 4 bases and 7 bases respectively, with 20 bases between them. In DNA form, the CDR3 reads TGTGCCAGCAGCCGTTTGGGGGCCCGCCCTAGGGAGCAGTACTTC. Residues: CASSRLGARPREQYF.

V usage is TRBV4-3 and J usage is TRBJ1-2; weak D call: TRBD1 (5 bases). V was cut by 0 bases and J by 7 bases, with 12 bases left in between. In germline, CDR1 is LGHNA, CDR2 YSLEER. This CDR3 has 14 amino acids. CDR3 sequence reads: CASSQESGVSGYTF. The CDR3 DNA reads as TGCGCCAGCAGCCAAGAGTCGGGGGTCAGTGGCTACACCTTC.

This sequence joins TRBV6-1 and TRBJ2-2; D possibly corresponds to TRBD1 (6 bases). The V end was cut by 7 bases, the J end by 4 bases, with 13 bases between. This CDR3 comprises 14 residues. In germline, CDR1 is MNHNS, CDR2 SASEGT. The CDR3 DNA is TGTGCCAGCAAAGATCTCAGGGGCACCGGGGAGCTGTTTTTT. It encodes CASKDLRGTGELFF.

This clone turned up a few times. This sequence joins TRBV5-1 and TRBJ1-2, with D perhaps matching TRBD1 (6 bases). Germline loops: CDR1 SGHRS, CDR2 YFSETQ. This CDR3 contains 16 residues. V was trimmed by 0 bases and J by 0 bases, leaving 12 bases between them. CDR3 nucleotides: TGCGCCAGCAGCTTGGCATCTGGGGGCGCTAACTATGGCTACACCTTC. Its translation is CASSLASGGANYGYTF.

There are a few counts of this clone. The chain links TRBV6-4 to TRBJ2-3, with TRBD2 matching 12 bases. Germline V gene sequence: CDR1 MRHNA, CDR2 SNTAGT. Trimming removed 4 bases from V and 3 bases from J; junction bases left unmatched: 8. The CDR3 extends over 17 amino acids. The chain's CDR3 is CASSAVPGTSGTDTQYF. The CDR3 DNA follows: TGTGCCAGCAGTGCCGTACCCGGGACTAGCGGGACAGATACGCAGTATTTT.

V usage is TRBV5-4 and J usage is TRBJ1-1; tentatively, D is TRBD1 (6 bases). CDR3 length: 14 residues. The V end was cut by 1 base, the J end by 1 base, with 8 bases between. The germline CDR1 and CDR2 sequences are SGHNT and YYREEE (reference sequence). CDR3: CASSLIGGNTEAFF. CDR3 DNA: TGTGCCAGCAGCTTGATAGGGGGGAACACTGAAGCTTTCTTT.

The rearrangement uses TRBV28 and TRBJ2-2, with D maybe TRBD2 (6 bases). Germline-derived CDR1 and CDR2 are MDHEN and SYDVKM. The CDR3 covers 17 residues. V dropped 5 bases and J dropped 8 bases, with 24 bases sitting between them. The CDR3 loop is CASSPAREVVRPGELFF. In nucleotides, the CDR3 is TGTGCCAGCAGTCCGGCCAGGGAGGTAGTTCGACCAGGGGAGCTGTTTTTT.

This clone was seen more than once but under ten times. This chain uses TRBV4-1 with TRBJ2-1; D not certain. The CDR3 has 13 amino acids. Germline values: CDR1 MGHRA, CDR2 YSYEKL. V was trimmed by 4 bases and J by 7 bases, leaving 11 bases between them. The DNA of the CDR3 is TGCGCCAGCAGCCTACCACCTAGGAATGAGCAGTTCTTC. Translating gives CASSLPPRNEQFF.

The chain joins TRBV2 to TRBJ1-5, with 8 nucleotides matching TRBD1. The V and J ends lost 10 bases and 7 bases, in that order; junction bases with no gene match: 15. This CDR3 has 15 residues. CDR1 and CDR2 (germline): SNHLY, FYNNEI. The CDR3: CATELDRGRGQPQHF. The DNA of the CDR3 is TGTGCCACCGAATTAGACAGGGGAAGGGGACAGCCCCAGCATTTT.